This entry describes one T cell receptor beta chain. Profiling relied on immunoSEQ multiplex PCR, and the TCRdb table lists in-frame clones only, not all of them. This sample has about 1.5 million clones, with 95% to 99% found just once. The sample is drawn from a study of shared clonotypes between healthy human individuals. J lost 6 bases, V lost 4 bases, and 6 bases had no gene match. The CDR3 sequence is 16 residues long. CDR1 is SGDLS, CDR2 YYNGEE, per germline. The V gene is TRBV9, the J gene TRBJ2-3, with TRBD2 identical over 15 bases. The sequence came from a man younger than 45 in good health. The sample comprised naive CD4+ T cells sorted from blood. Subset indicated: CD45RA+ positively selected. The CDR3 spells CASSRTSGRADDTQYF. The CDR3 nucleotides are TGTGCCAGCAGCCGGACTAGCGGGAGGGCCGACGATACGCAGTATTTT.